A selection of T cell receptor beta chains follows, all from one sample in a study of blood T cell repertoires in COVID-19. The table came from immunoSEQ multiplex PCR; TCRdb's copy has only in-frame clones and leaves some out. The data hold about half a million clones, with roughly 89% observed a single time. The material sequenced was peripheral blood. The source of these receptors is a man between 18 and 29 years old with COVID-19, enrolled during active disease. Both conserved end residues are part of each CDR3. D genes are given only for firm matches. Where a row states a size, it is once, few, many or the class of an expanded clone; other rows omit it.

CASSLVTGGNTIYF,TGCGCCAGCAGCTTGGTCACCGGTGGAAACACCATATATTTT,TRBJ1-3,-,TRBV5-1,-
CASSSEQGDTQYF,TGTGCCAGCTCATCAGAACAGGGAGATACGCAGTATTTT,TRBJ2-3,-,TRBV18,-
CASNVGGLGDTQYF,TGTGCCAGCAACGTCGGGGGGTTGGGAGATACGCAGTATTTT,TRBJ2-3,TRBD2,TRBV6-6,-
CASSQRAAVASTDTQYF,TGTGCCAGCAGCCAACGAGCGGCTGTCGCTAGCACAGATACGCAGTATTTT,TRBJ2-3,-,TRBV14,-
CTSSIRKLAGNRYTDTQYF,TGTACCAGCAGCATCCGGAAACTAGCGGGAAATCGGTACACAGATACGCAGTATTTT,TRBJ2-3,TRBD2,TRBV7-9,-
CATSEPGTSGTYEQYF,TGTGCCACCAGTGAACCCGGGACTAGCGGGACCTACGAGCAGTACTTC,TRBJ2-7,TRBD2,TRBV24-1,-
CATSSGDSYEQYF,TGTGCCACCAGCAGCGGGGACTCCTACGAGCAGTACTTC,TRBJ2-7,-,TRBV15,-
CASSPRGSSSPLHF,TGTGCCAGCAGCCCCAGGGGTTCCAGTTCACCCCTCCACTTT,TRBJ1-6,-,TRBV5-4,-
CATSETGQGYTDTQYF,TGTGCCACCAGTGAAACCGGACAGGGATACACAGATACGCAGTATTTT,TRBJ2-3,TRBD1,TRBV24-1,-
CASSPLRGMNTEAFF,TGCGCCAGCAGCCCCTTAAGAGGGATGAACACTGAAGCTTTCTTT,TRBJ1-1,-,TRBV5-1,once
CANRQGNDGEEQYF,TGTGCCAATCGACAGGGCAATGATGGGGAAGAGCAGTACTTC,TRBJ2-7,TRBD1,TRBV2,-
CASSQVLQRGYTF,TGTGCCAGCAGCCAAGTTTTACAAAGAGGCTACACCTTC,TRBJ1-2,-,TRBV3-1/TRBV3-2,-
CASSSLLGGNTEAFF,TGTGCCAGCAGTTCTCTGTTGGGAGGAAACACTGAAGCTTTCTTT,TRBJ1-1,-,TRBV27,-
CASTVTGGSSYEQYF,TGTGCCAGCACCGTGACAGGGGGGAGCTCCTACGAGCAGTACTTC,TRBJ2-7,TRBD1,TRBV28,-
CASTTGGYNEQFF,TGTGCCAGCACCACGGGGGGGTACAATGAGCAGTTCTTC,TRBJ2-1,TRBD2,TRBV6-5,-
CASSISGGNQPQHF,TGTGCCAGTAGTATTTCAGGGGGGAATCAGCCCCAGCATTTT,TRBJ1-5,TRBD1,TRBV19,-
CASSFRTRGQNYGYTF,TGTGCCAGCAGTTTCCGCACCCGGGGACAGAACTATGGCTACACCTTC,TRBJ1-2,TRBD1,TRBV27,-
CATSDNFYTGGYTF,TGTGCCACCAGTGACAACTTTTACACGGGAGGCTACACCTTC,TRBJ1-2,-,TRBV24-1,-
CASSTDTLSTDTQYF,TGTGCCAGCTCAACAGACACCCTAAGCACAGATACGCAGTATTTT,TRBJ2-3,-,TRBV18,-
CSGRQDQETQYF,TGCAGCGGGAGACAGGATCAAGAGACCCAGTACTTC,TRBJ2-5,-,TRBV29-1,-
CASSLVAGPDNEQFF,TGCGCCAGCAGCTTGGTGGCAGGGCCCGACAATGAGCAGTTCTTC,TRBJ2-1,-,TRBV5-1,-
CATSREDAWNYGYTF,TGTGCCACCAGCAGGGAGGACGCCTGGAACTATGGCTACACCTTC,TRBJ1-2,-,TRBV15,few
CASSPSIRQGAPGNTIYF,TGTGCCAGCAGTCCCTCGATCCGACAGGGGGCACCTGGAAACACCATATATTTT,TRBJ1-3,TRBD1,TRBV27,-
CASSYSAGRSPLHF,TGTGCCAGCAGTTACTCCGCAGGAAGATCACCCCTCCACTTT,TRBJ1-6,-,TRBV6-5,-
CASSSTGFGTEAFF,TGCGCCAGCAGCTCGACAGGGTTTGGCACTGAAGCTTTCTTT,TRBJ1-1,TRBD1,TRBV5-1,few
CASSILAGGADTQYF,TGTGCCAGCAGTATTCTAGCGGGAGGGGCAGATACGCAGTATTTT,TRBJ2-3,TRBD2,TRBV27,-
CASSRQDTGELFF,TGCGCCAGCAGCCGACAAGACACCGGGGAGCTGTTTTTT,TRBJ2-2,-,TRBV5-1,-
CASSIGHSLYGYTF,TGTGCCAGTAGTATAGGCCACAGTCTCTATGGCTACACCTTC,TRBJ1-2,-,TRBV19,few
CASNRRSGELFF,TGTGCCAGCAACCGCAGATCCGGGGAGCTGTTTTTT,TRBJ2-2,-,TRBV7-2,-
CASSQEPPGTGELFF,TGTGCCAGCAGCCAAGAACCTCCGGGAACCGGGGAGCTGTTTTTT,TRBJ2-2,-,TRBV14,-
CASSLAGGPLNEQFF,TGTGCCAGCAGCTTAGCGGGAGGGCCTCTCAATGAGCAGTTCTTC,TRBJ2-1,TRBD2,TRBV3-1/TRBV3-2,-
CASSLYSNTEQFF,TGCGCCAGCAGCTTGTATTCGAACACCGAGCAGTTCTTC,TRBJ2-1,-,TRBV5-1,-
CASSRRRPLYTEAFF,TGTGCCAGCAGCCGGAGGAGACCTCTGTACACTGAAGCTTTCTTT,TRBJ1-1,-,TRBV13,once
CASSQGLPSGNTIYF,TGCGCCAGCAGCCAAGGACTCCCGTCTGGAAACACCATATATTTT,TRBJ1-3,-,TRBV4-1,few
CASSFQRRCPGQRNTEAFF,TGTGCCAGCAGCTTTCAGCGCAGGTGTCCGGGACAGAGGAACACTGAAGCTTTCTTT,TRBJ1-1,TRBD1,TRBV7-4,-
CASSASPGDSYEQYF,TGCGCCAGCAGCGCGTCGCCGGGTGACAGCTACGAGCAGTACTTC,TRBJ2-7,-,TRBV4-1,once
CASSDRQGIRDTEAFF,TGTGCCAGCAGTGACAGGCAGGGGATACGGGACACTGAAGCTTTCTTT,TRBJ1-1,-,TRBV2,-
CASSEDIGTGGEQFF,TGTGCCAGCAGTGAAGATATAGGGACAGGGGGTGAGCAGTTCTTC,TRBJ2-1,TRBD1,TRBV6-1,-
CASSLATGAYEQYF,TGTGCCAGCAGCCTAGCGACAGGGGCCTACGAGCAGTACTTC,TRBJ2-7,TRBD1,TRBV5-5,-
CASSFLRGGEEFF,TGTGCCAGCAGTTTCCTCCGCGGGGGAGAAGAGTTCTTC,TRBJ2-1,TRBD2,TRBV28,-
CATDGGGEYNEQFF,TGTGCCACCGACGGCGGGGGAGAGTACAATGAGCAGTTCTTC,TRBJ2-1,TRBD2,TRBV24-1,-
CASSESQGTEAFF,TGCGCCAGCAGTGAGTCACAGGGCACTGAAGCTTTCTTT,TRBJ1-1,-,TRBV10-1,-
CSVETGAGGYTF,TGCAGCGTTGAAACAGGGGCTGGTGGCTACACCTTC,TRBJ1-2,TRBD1,TRBV29-1,-